This TCR beta chain appears in the sequencing data of a study of cytomegalovirus exposure and HLA in healthy donors. The V and J ends lost 5 bases and 2 bases, in that order; junction bases with no gene match: 7. This CDR3 has 15 amino acids. Germline CDR1 is MDHEN and CDR2 is SYDVKM. Donors showed nominal health when sampled, although they likely had unrecorded immune exposures. Study-wide points: Further analysis was carried out later, and it showed several of the most significant clusters appearing linked to common viral pathogens.

As for this clone: Its antigen is undetermined.

Primers included in the PCR were 60 Vbeta and 13 Jbeta primers. The method was immunoSEQ multiplex PCR; TCRdb's version includes in-frame clones alone and lacks a portion of them. Here the sample spans 98,000 or so clones, 9.5% to 13% being singletons. Sequenced sample: PBMCs. The sequence was obtained from a man aged 35 to 55 in good health and CMV-seropositive. The V call is TRBV28, the J call TRBJ2-7; 9 nucleotides align to TRBD1. In nucleotides, the CDR3 is TGTGCCAGCAGTCCCTCCGGGACAGGGACCTACGAGCAGTACTTC. Its protein is CASSPSGTGTYEQYF.